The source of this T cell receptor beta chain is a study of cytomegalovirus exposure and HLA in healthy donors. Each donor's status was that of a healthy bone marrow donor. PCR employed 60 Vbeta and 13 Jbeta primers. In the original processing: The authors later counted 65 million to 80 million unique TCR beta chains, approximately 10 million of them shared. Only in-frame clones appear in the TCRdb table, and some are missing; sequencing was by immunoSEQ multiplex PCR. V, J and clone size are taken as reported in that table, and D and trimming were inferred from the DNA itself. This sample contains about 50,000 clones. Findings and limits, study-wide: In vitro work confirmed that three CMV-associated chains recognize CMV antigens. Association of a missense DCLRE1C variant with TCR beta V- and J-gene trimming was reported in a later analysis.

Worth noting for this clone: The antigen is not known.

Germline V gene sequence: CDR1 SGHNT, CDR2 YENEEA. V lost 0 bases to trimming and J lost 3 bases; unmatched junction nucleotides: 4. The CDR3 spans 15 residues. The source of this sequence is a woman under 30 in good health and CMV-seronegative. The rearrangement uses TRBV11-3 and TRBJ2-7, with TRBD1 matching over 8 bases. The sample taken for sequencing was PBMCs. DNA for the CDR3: TGTGCCAGCAGCTTAGAGACAGGGGAATACTACGAGCAGTACTTC. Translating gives CASSLETGEYYEQYF.